Presented here are 20 T cell receptor beta chains from one specimen sequenced in a study of shared clonotypes between healthy human individuals. Assay: immunoSEQ multiplex PCR; the TCRdb copy retains only in-frame clones and omits some. The sample lists hundreds of thousands of clones, around 79% occurring once. What was sequenced was PBMCs. Receptors originate from a woman in her thirties or forties in good health. Some clones in this sample may be carry-over from other donors' samples.

This rearrangement joins TRBV30 to TRBJ1-4; unclear D gene. The germline V gene has CDR1 GTSNPN and CDR2 SVGIG (reference sequence). Trimming took off 0 bases at V and 7 bases at J, with 9 bases between the two ends. The CDR3 is 13 amino acids. The CDR3: CAWSVWSGEKLFF. The CDR3 region has the DNA TGTGCCTGGAGTGTATGGTCCGGTGAAAAACTGTTTTTT. The whole variable domain, remainder taken from reference TRBV30 and TRBJ1-4, is SQTIHQWPATLVQPVGSPLSLECTVEGTSNPNLYWYRQAAGRGLQLLFYSVGIGQISSEVPQNLSASRPQDRQFILSSKKLLLSDSGFYLCAWSVWSGEKLFFGSGTQLSVL.

This rearrangement joins TRBV9 to TRBJ1-2; D perhaps matches TRBD1 (5 bases). Trimming removed 4 bases from V and 5 bases from J, with 27 bases in between. Germline CDR1 SGDLS, CDR2 YYNGEE. This CDR3 spans 18 amino acids. The CDR3 DNA reads TGTGCCAGCAGCCCAGGATCGGGACCCCCGGGTCTGGGATATGGCTACACCTTC. Amino acid sequence: CASSPGSGPPGLGYGYTF.

Turning to this clone: This is likely an artifact of a read error, given a far larger clone one base away. Other DNA sequences in the sample encode the same CDR3. CDR3: CASSYSGGGPNTEAFF. The CDR3 DNA sequence: TGTGCCAGCAGCTACTCGGGCGGAGGACCGAACACTGAAGCTTTCTTT. This rearrangement joins TRBV6-6 to TRBJ1-1, with D unclear. CDR3 length equals 16 residues. Per germline, CDR1 MNHNY and CDR2 SVGAGI (reference sequence).

This rearrangement joins TRBV2 to TRBJ1-3; D not certain. Per germline, CDR1 SNHLY and CDR2 FYNNEI. The germline V and J ends were trimmed by 6 bases and 4 bases, with 16 bases remaining between them. CDR3 size: 15 residues. The CDR3 is CASRQTDSGGNTIYF. In DNA, the CDR3 is TGTGCCAGCAGACAAACAGACTCCGGAGGAAACACCATATATTTT.

This chain connects TRBV19 to TRBJ2-1; the D gene could be TRBD1 or TRBD2 (7 bases each). Germline CDR1 is LNHDA and CDR2 is SQIVND (reference sequence). Trimming stripped 3 bases from V and 5 bases from J, with 17 bases between. The length of the CDR3 is 16 residues. This CDR3 reads CASSILSAGGDNEQFF. The CDR3 region has the DNA TGTGCCAGTAGTATTCTGTCGGCAGGGGGGGACAATGAGCAGTTCTTC.

The chain has TRBV28 and TRBJ1-4, with a tentative D call TRBD1 (5 bases). Per the germline V gene, CDR1 is MDHEN and CDR2 is SYDVKM. Trimming left V 6 bases short and J 0 bases short, with 11 bases between. The CDR3 sequence is 15 residues long. The CDR3 region has the DNA TGTGCCAGCAGACCCAGGGTTTCAACTAATGAAAAACTGTTTTTT. Protein sequence: CASRPRVSTNEKLFF.

This clone was seen once. The V call is TRBV18, the J call TRBJ2-6; TRBD1 is a possible D gene (6 bases). The germline V gene has CDR1 KGHSH and CDR2 LQKENI. The CDR3 totals 16 residues. The V gene lost 6 bases and the J gene lost 2 bases, with 14 bases spanning the gap. CDR3 DNA sequence: TGTGCCAGCTCTCCCGAGAACAGGGCTGGGGCCAACGTCCTGACTTTC. Its translation: CASSPENRAGANVLTF.

As concerns this clone: It is likely a read error: a sequence one base away is far more abundant. The same CDR3 can be traced to other DNA sequences in this sample. The chain carries TRBV2 and TRBJ2-7; D is undetermined. Germline values: CDR1 SNHLY, CDR2 FYNNEI. The CDR3 extends over 11 amino acids. With 5 bases removed from V and 0 bases from J, the gap between germline ends came to 2 bases. The CDR3 reads CASSLSYEQYF. Written as DNA, the CDR3 is TGTGCCAGCAGTCTCTCCTACGAGCAGTACTTC.

This chain links TRBV11-3 with TRBJ2-1; 13 nucleotides align to TRBD2. V was pared by 6 bases and J by 0 bases, with 2 bases of the junction left unmatched. CDR1 is SGHNT and CDR2 is YENEEA in the germline V gene. The CDR3 sequence is 16 residues long. The CDR3 DNA is TGTGCCAGCAGTCGGACTAGCGGGAGCTCCTACAATGAGCAGTTCTTC. Its protein is CASSRTSGSSYNEQFF.

The genes are TRBV7-9 and TRBJ2-7; no definite D call. V lost 5 bases to trimming and J lost 0 bases, with 2 bases between them. Germline CDR1 reads SEHNR; CDR2 reads FQNEAQ (reference sequence). CDR3 length: 11 amino acids. In DNA form, the CDR3 reads TGTGCCAGCAGCAACTCCTACGAGCAGTACTTC. This gives the protein CASSNSYEQYF. Full variable domain (rest looked up from reference TRBV7-9 and TRBJ2-7): DTGVSQNPRHKITKRGQNVTFRCDPISEHNRLYWYRQTLGQGPEFLTYFQNEAQLEKSRLLSDRFSAERPKGSFSTLEIQRTEQGDSAMYLCASSNSYEQYFGPGTRLTVT.

The chain recombines TRBV25-1 with TRBJ2-1, with no clear D. The germline V and J ends were trimmed by 1 base and 9 bases, with 10 bases remaining between them. The CDR3 extends over 13 amino acids. Germline CDR1 is MGHDK and CDR2 is SYGVNS. The CDR3 reads CASSEWAISEQFF. The CDR3 nucleotides are TGTGCCAGCAGTGAATGGGCGATCTCTGAGCAGTTCTTC.

The chain has TRBV28 and TRBJ1-6; D call uncertain. CDR3 length equals 11 residues. Germline-derived CDR1 and CDR2 are MDHEN and SYDVKM. Trimming stripped 7 bases from V and 10 bases from J, with 8 bases between. The CDR3 DNA reads TGTGCCAGCAATTCGGACTCACCCCTCCACTTT. Its protein is CASNSDSPLHF.

This chain uses TRBV18 with TRBJ2-7, with D hard to call. This CDR3 has 15 residues. V was clipped by 5 bases and J by 6 bases, with 20 bases between them. Looked up from germline, CDR1 is KGHSH and CDR2 is LQKENI. The CDR3, as DNA: TGTGCCAGCTCATCCCCCCTCGAGAGTGTAGGCGAGCAGTACTTC. Translated: CASSSPLESVGEQYF.

The chain carries TRBV5-1 and TRBJ2-2; D ambiguous. The CDR3 covers 13 residues. V lost 4 bases and J lost 3, with 7 bases in between. Germline-derived CDR1 and CDR2 are SGHRS and YFSETQ. The CDR3: CASSTDDTGELFF. For the CDR3, the DNA is TGCGCCAGCAGCACGGACGACACCGGGGAGCTGTTTTTT.

On this clone itself: Here the CDR3 omits its conserved ending phenylalanine or tryptophan, so a read error is the likely source. The rearrangement links TRBV4-2 to TRBJ2-7; weak D call: TRBD1 (5 bases). The CDR3 length is 15 residues. The V end lost 3 bases, the J end lost 2 bases, and 14 bases lay between the germline ends. Germline CDR1 LGHNA, CDR2 YNFKEQ. DNA for the CDR3: TGTGCCAGCAGCCAGGGGCTAGTTTTAACCTACGAGCAGTACTCC. Translated, it gives CASSQGLVLTYEQYS.

This clone was counted between two and nine times. The gene calls are TRBV28 and TRBJ2-2; TRBD1 agrees at 7 bases. J lost 5 bases, V lost 5 bases, and 14 bases had no gene match. This CDR3 has 17 residues. The germline V gene encodes CDR1 MDHEN and CDR2 SYDVKM. The CDR3 spells CASSPLQYRGTTGELFF. CDR3 bases: TGTGCCAGCAGTCCCCTCCAATACAGGGGAACGACCGGGGAGCTGTTTTTT.

The chain combines TRBV4-1 with TRBJ2-7; 8 nucleotides match TRBD1. The V segment lost 1 base and the J segment 3 bases; nucleotides outside the gene matches: 8. Germline V gene lookup returns CDR1 MGHRA and CDR2 YSYEKL. CDR3 size: 16 residues. The CDR3 spells CASSQGRGTGGYEQYF. The DNA of the CDR3 is TGCGCCAGCAGCCAAGGTCGGGGTACAGGGGGCTACGAGCAGTACTTC.

This chain links TRBV5-1 with TRBJ2-7; 12 nucleotides agree with TRBD1. CDR1 and CDR2 (germline): SGHRS, YFSETQ. The V and J ends lost 6 bases and 4 bases, in that order; junction bases with no gene match: 8. The CDR3 has 15 residues. The CDR3 nucleotides read TGCGCCAGCATGGTGGCGGGACAGGGGGCTTACGAGCAGTACTTC. It specifies CASMVAGQGAYEQYF.

V and J are TRBV6-5 and TRBJ2-7; 7 bases are shared with TRBD2. Looked up from germline, CDR1 is MNHEY and CDR2 is SVGAGI. With V trimmed by 6 bases and J by 3 bases, 5 bases remained unmatched. CDR3 length: 13 amino acids. The CDR3 loop is CASSFGLDYEQYF. As DNA, the CDR3 is TGTGCCAGCAGCTTCGGACTAGACTACGAGCAGTACTTC.

This clone has only one observation. The rearrangement joins TRBV27 to TRBJ2-1; TRBD2 aligns across 11 bases. Germline CDR1 reads MNHEY; CDR2 reads SMNVEV (reference sequence). V lost 5 bases and J lost 7; bases outside the gene matches: 16. The CDR3 extends over 18 amino acids. CDR3 protein: CASSTPSGLAVTANEQFF. The CDR3 DNA sequence: TGTGCCAGCAGTACCCCATCGGGACTAGCGGTAACAGCGAATGAGCAGTTCTTC.